What follows are 19 T cell receptor beta chains derived from one specimen sequenced in a study of blood T cell repertoires in COVID-19. Sequenced by immunoSEQ multiplex PCR; TCRdb stores in-frame clones only, minus some. The sample has 150,000 to 200,000 clones; about 88% are singletons. The sequenced sample consisted of peripheral blood. The receptor source for this set is a man aged 18 to 35 who had recovered from COVID-19.

The CDR3 protein is CAISELAGGGELFF. The CDR3 DNA follows: TGTGCCATCTCGGAGTTAGCGGGAGGTGGGGAGCTGTTTTTT. The V call is TRBV10-3, the J call TRBJ2-2; 10 bases are shared with TRBD2. Germline CDR1 and CDR2: ENHRY and SYGVKD. V was clipped by 8 bases and J by 8 bases; unmatched bases: 8. There are 14 residues in the CDR3.

This chain links TRBV9 with TRBJ2-1; tentative D call: TRBD2 (6 bases). The CDR3 consists of 17 residues. Germline CDR1 reads SGDLS; CDR2 reads YYNGEE. V was clipped by 0 bases and J by 2 bases, with 15 bases between them. In nucleotides, the CDR3 is TGTGCCAGCAGCGTAGGGAGGTCCAGGGAGGCCTACAATGAGCAGTTCTTC. It codes for CASSVGRSREAYNEQFF.

V is TRBV9 and J is TRBJ2-3; D is undetermined. V lost 3 bases and J 0 bases, leaving 5 bases between the germline ends. The CDR3 runs 13 residues. Germline V gene lookup returns CDR1 SGDLS and CDR2 YYNGEE. As DNA, the CDR3 is TGTGCCAGCAGCGCCATTAGCACAGATACGCAGTATTTT. Its translation is CASSAISTDTQYF.

The J gene is TRBJ2-7, the V gene TRBV7-9, with 12 bases fitting TRBD2. The germline gives CDR1 SEHNR, CDR2 FQNEAQ (reference sequence). J lost 5 bases, V lost 4 bases, and 3 bases had no gene match. The CDR3 spans 14 residues. The CDR3 here is CASSSLAGGNEQYF. The DNA of the CDR3 is TGTGCCAGCAGCTCACTAGCGGGAGGTAACGAGCAGTACTTC. Filled out from reference TRBV7-9 and TRBJ2-7, the complete variable domain reads DTGVSQNPRHKITKRGQNVTFRCDPISEHNRLYWYRQTLGQGPEFLTYFQNEAQLEKSRLLSDRFSAERPKGSFSTLEIQRTEQGDSAMYLCASSSLAGGNEQYFGPGTRLTVT.

The chain employs TRBV14 and TRBJ2-1, with 9 bases identical to TRBD2. V was clipped by 0 bases and J by 6 bases; unmatched bases: 9. The length of the CDR3 is 17 residues. The germline gives CDR1 SGHDN, CDR2 FVKESK. CDR3 in DNA: TGTGCCAGCAGCCAAGACTTTGCGGGAGGGCACGGCAATGAGCAGTTCTTC. Translating gives CASSQDFAGGHGNEQFF.

The chain couples TRBV9 to TRBJ1-1; D is perhaps TRBD1 (6 bases). The CDR3 extends over 14 amino acids. Trimming cost V 6 bases and J 0 bases, with 12 bases left between them. Germline V lookup: CDR1 SGDLS, CDR2 YYNGEE. CDR3 protein: CASTRQEMNTEAFF. CDR3 nucleotide sequence: TGTGCCAGCACCCGACAGGAAATGAACACTGAAGCTTTCTTT. Drawing the rest from reference TRBV9 and TRBJ1-1, the complete variable domain is DSGVTQTPKHLITATGQRVTLRCSPRSGDLSVYWYQQSLDQGLQFLIQYYNGEERAKGNILERFSAQQFPDLHSELNLSSLELGDSALYFCASTRQEMNTEAFFGQGTRLTVV.

The genes are TRBV9 and TRBJ2-2, with 9 nucleotides matching TRBD1. V was clipped by 5 bases and J by 5 bases; unmatched bases: 10. The CDR3 runs 16 residues. From germline, CDR1 is SGDLS and CDR2 YYNGEE. Here the CDR3 DNA reads TGTGCCAGCAGTCTGACAGGCGACAGGGGGACCGGGGAGCTGTTTTTT. Its translation is CASSLTGDRGTGELFF.

The chain joins TRBV6-6 to TRBJ2-1; 7 bases agree with TRBD1. The CDR3 loop spans 15 amino acids. The V segment lost 6 bases and the J segment 5 bases; nucleotides outside the gene matches: 10. The V gene's germline CDR1 is MNHNY and CDR2 SVGAGI (reference sequence). In DNA form, the CDR3 reads TGTGCCAGCAGCCCCCCCGGACAGGAAAACAATGAGCAGTTCTTC. Its translation: CASSPPGQENNEQFF.

The V and J genes are TRBV6-5 and TRBJ1-4; tentatively, D is TRBD1 (6 bases). Germline lookup yields CDR1 MNHEY and CDR2 SVGAGI. V was pared by 0 bases and J by 7 bases, with 12 bases between. CDR3 size: 15 residues. The CDR3 DNA sequence: TGTGCCAGCAGTTACTCAACAGGGAGATCTGAAAAACTGTTTTTT. Its translation is CASSYSTGRSEKLFF.

CDR3 amino acids: CASSLGETRDSFSPPLHF. CDR3 DNA: TGTGCCAGCAGCTTAGGAGAAACTCGGGACAGCTTTTCGCCACCCCTCCACTTT. The chain recombines TRBV7-6 with TRBJ1-6; 7 bases map to TRBD1. The J segment lost 11 bases and the V segment lost 1 base, leaving 17 bases of the junction unmatched. Looked up from germline, CDR1 is SGHVS and CDR2 is FNYEAQ. This CDR3 has 18 amino acids.

This sequence joins TRBV27 and TRBJ2-7, with 12 bases aligning to TRBD1. The germline V gene has CDR1 MNHEY and CDR2 SMNVEV (reference sequence). This CDR3 has 14 amino acids. The V and J ends lost 4 bases and 7 bases, in that order; junction bases with no gene match: 5. The CDR3 nucleotides are TGTGCCAGCAGTTGGGGACAGGGGGCCCGGGAGCAGTACTTC. This translates into CASSWGQGAREQYF.

V gene TRBV28 combines with J gene TRBJ1-6, with 8 bases that match TRBD1. Germline V gene data show CDR1 as MDHEN and CDR2 as SYDVKM. This CDR3 contains 15 residues. Trimming cost V 2 bases and J 7 bases; bases outside gene matches: 4. The CDR3 sequence: CASSLRTGMNSPLHF. CDR3 bases: TGTGCCAGCAGTTTAAGGACAGGGATGAATTCACCCCTCCACTTT. The full variable domain, its missing parts supplied by reference TRBV28 and TRBJ1-6, is DVKVTQSSRYLVKRTGEKVFLECVQDMDHENMFWYRQDPGLGLRLIYFSYDVKMKEKGDIPEGYSVSREKKERFSLILESASTNQTSMYLCASSLRTGMNSPLHFGNGTRLTVT.

The chain joins TRBV2 to TRBJ1-1, with D unclear. The length of the CDR3 is 13 residues. V lost 4 bases, J lost 3 bases, and 9 bases lay in between. The V gene's germline CDR1 is SNHLY and CDR2 FYNNEI. Here the CDR3 DNA reads TGTGCCAGCAGTGTCGTTGAGGACACTGAAGCTTTCTTT. Amino acid sequence: CASSVVEDTEAFF.

The chain uses TRBV7-6 and TRBJ1-1; tentatively, D is TRBD1 (5 bases). CDR1 is SGHVS, CDR2 FNYEAQ, per germline. The CDR3 extends over 15 amino acids. V was cut by 4 bases and J by 1 base, with 13 bases left in between. The CDR3 DNA reads TGTGCCAGCAGCTCGCTGGGGGGACGGAACACTGAAGCTTTCTTT. This sequence encodes CASSSLGGRNTEAFF.

This clone was counted a single time. The V and J genes are TRBV5-4 and TRBJ2-2, with D possibly TRBD1 on 6 matching bases. Germline V gene data show CDR1 as SGHNT and CDR2 as YYREEE (reference sequence). V lost 2 bases, J lost 5 bases, and 16 bases lay in between. The CDR3 has 16 amino acids. CDR3 DNA sequence: TGTGCCAGCAGCTTAGGTGGTCAGGGGATGACCGGGGAGCTGTTTTTT. Protein sequence: CASSLGGQGMTGELFF. Combining the CDR3 with reference TRBV5-4 and TRBJ2-2 gives the whole variable domain ETGVTQSPTHLIKTRGQQVTLRCSSQSGHNTVSWYQQALGQGPQFIFQYYREEENGRGNFPPRFSGLQFPNYSSELNVNALELDDSALYLCASSLGGQGMTGELFFGEGSRLTVL.

Worth noting for this clone: One junction end does not reproduce the germline sequence, and a read error may be involved. The chain employs TRBV7-7 and TRBJ2-1; 8 nucleotides align to TRBD2. The CDR3 is made up of 19 amino acids. Germline V gives CDR1 SSHAT, CDR2 FNYEAQ (reference sequence). This CDR3 is CASSLRTGSSGLPGDEQFF. The CDR3 DNA reads TGTGCTAGCAGCCTCAGAACGGGGTCTAGCGGGCTCCCGGGGGATGAGCAGTTCTTC. The variable domain in full, completed from reference TRBV7-7 and TRBJ2-1, reads GAGVSQSPRYKVTKRGQDVTLRCDPISSHATLYWYQQALGQGPEFLTYFNYEAQPDKSGLPSDRFSAERPEGSISTLTIQRTEQRDSAMYRCASSLRTGSSGLPGDEQFFGPGTRLTVL.

This chain connects TRBV13 to TRBJ2-3; 7 nucleotides line up with TRBD2. CDR3 length equals 18 residues. Per germline, CDR1 PRHDT and CDR2 FYEKMQ (reference sequence). Germline trimming cut 4 bases from V and 0 bases from J; bases unmatched to any gene: 13. This CDR3 reads CASSSRLASGGSTDTQYF. The DNA for the CDR3 is TGTGCCAGCAGCTCCCGTCTGGCTAGCGGAGGGAGCACAGATACGCAGTATTTT.

This clone was detected a few times. The chain recombines TRBV7-9 with TRBJ1-5; unclear D gene. The CDR3 loop spans 14 amino acids. V shed 0 bases and J shed 8 bases, with 11 bases lying between them. Per the germline V gene, CDR1 is SEHNR and CDR2 is FQNEAQ (reference sequence). CDR3 protein: CASSLAGGFEPQHF. In DNA, the CDR3 is TGTGCCAGCAGCTTAGCAGGAGGATTCGAGCCCCAGCATTTT.

V usage is TRBV7-3 and J usage is TRBJ2-2; D may be TRBD1 (5 bases). Germline V lookup: CDR1 SGHTA, CDR2 FQGTGA. V was shortened by 2 bases and J by 6 bases, with 13 bases between the two germline ends. The CDR3 loop spans 15 amino acids. The CDR3 sequence: CASSLYWQGAGELFF. CDR3 bases: TGTGCCAGCAGCTTATACTGGCAGGGCGCCGGGGAGCTGTTTTTT.